Shown below are 17 T cell receptor beta chains from a single sample sequenced in a study of PD-1 blockade in classical Hodgkin lymphoma (dated by TCRdb to about 2020). The library was obtained by the immunoSEQ multiplex PCR assay. In its TCRdb copy, this immuneACCESS table keeps in-frame sequences only and misses some clones. Where compared with another copy, unresolved V genes explain less than half of these, and the others have no known cause. This sample holds 90,000 to 100,000 clones; roughly 73% were observed only once. The ten largest clones capture over 7.5% of the sample. What the time point label conveys for this sample: cycle 4 day 1 (C4D1), after less than 7 weeks of nivolumab. Every trial patient had relapsed after autologous stem cell transplantation, and cohorts A, B and C differed in prior brentuximab vedotin exposure. The source was peripheral blood mononuclear cells (PBMCs), collected before the fourth cycle of nivolumab. These TCRs come from a human donor with classical Hodgkin lymphoma.

The J gene is TRBJ1-5, the V gene TRBV2, with unresolved D. V was clipped by 8 bases and J by 5 bases, with 13 bases between them. From germline, CDR1 is SNHLY and CDR2 FYNNEI. The CDR3 has 13 residues. CDR3 bases: TGTGCCAGCGTGGCGGGGAACGATCAGCCCCAGCATTTT. It specifies CASVAGNDQPQHF.

The V and J genes are TRBV11-2 and TRBJ1-1; the D is unclear. The CDR3 length is 13 residues. Between the trimmed V and J ends, which lost 4 bases and 4 bases, there was a span of 10 bases. Germline CDR1 is SGHAT and CDR2 is FQNNGV. This CDR3 reads CASSWAGSTEAFF. CDR3 sequence (DNA): TGTGCCAGCAGCTGGGCGGGTTCCACTGAAGCTTTCTTT.

The CDR3 bases are TGTGCCAGCAGCTTGTGGACAGGGTCGGGATATAGCAATCAGCCCCAGCATTTT. Its translation is CASSLWTGSGYSNQPQHF. V gene TRBV7-9 combines with J gene TRBJ1-5; TRBD1 matches 8 bases. V dropped 3 bases and J dropped 0; count of bases not matched to a gene: 10. This CDR3 is 18 amino acids long. The germline gives CDR1 SEHNR, CDR2 FQNEAQ (reference sequence). Using reference TRBV7-9 and TRBJ1-5 for the parts outside the CDR3, the full variable domain is DTGVSQNPRHKITKRGQNVTFRCDPISEHNRLYWYRQTLGQGPEFLTYFQNEAQLEKSRLLSDRFSAERPKGSFSTLEIQRTEQGDSAMYLCASSLWTGSGYSNQPQHFGDGTRLSIL.

The rearrangement joins TRBV25-1 to TRBJ1-5; D unresolved. CDR3 length equals 15 residues. CDR1 MGHDK and CDR2 SYGVNS come from the germline V gene. V lost 4 bases and J lost 2, with 12 bases in between. CDR3 DNA sequence: TGTGCCAGCAGTGTCGGGGTGGCTGGCAATCAGCCCCAGCATTTT. It yields the protein CASSVGVAGNQPQHF. Variable domain in full (rest from reference TRBV25-1 and TRBJ1-5): EADIYQTPRYLVIGTGKKITLECSQTMGHDKMYWYQQDPGMELHLIHYSYGVNSTEKGDLSSESTVSRIRTEHFPLTLESARPSHTSQYLCASSVGVAGNQPQHFGDGTRLSIL.

This clone was detected only a few times. The chain has TRBV9 and TRBJ1-2; D may be TRBD1 (5 bases). V was pared by 0 bases and J by 0 bases, with 18 bases between. Germline V gene lookup returns CDR1 SGDLS and CDR2 YYNGEE. CDR3 size: 18 residues. CDR3 amino acids: CASSVVDPSRAANYGYTF. CDR3 in DNA: TGTGCCAGCAGCGTAGTAGATCCCTCCAGGGCCGCTAACTATGGCTACACCTTC. Using reference TRBV9 and TRBJ1-2 for the parts outside the CDR3, the full variable domain is DSGVTQTPKHLITATGQRVTLRCSPRSGDLSVYWYQQSLDQGLQFLIQYYNGEERAKGNILERFSAQQFPDLHSELNLSSLELGDSALYFCASSVVDPSRAANYGYTFGSGTRLTVV.

V gene TRBV4-2 combines with J gene TRBJ2-7; 9 nucleotides line up with TRBD2. In germline, CDR1 is LGHNA, CDR2 YNFKEQ. V was clipped by 1 base and J by 3 bases; unmatched bases: 4. This CDR3 has 15 amino acids. CDR3 DNA sequence: TGTGCCAGCAGCCAAGGACGGACTAGCGACTACGAGCAGTACTTC. Translating it yields CASSQGRTSDYEQYF.

The genes are TRBV7-6 and TRBJ2-7, with 8 bases aligning to TRBD1. Losses at the gene ends were 3 bases for V and 3 bases for J; bases not matched to a gene: 4. Germline values: CDR1 SGHVS, CDR2 FNYEAQ. This CDR3 has 14 residues. The chain's CDR3 is CASSFGQGGYEQYF. CDR3 in DNA: TGTGCCAGCAGCTTCGGACAGGGAGGCTACGAGCAGTACTTC.

The V and J genes are TRBV11-2 and TRBJ1-1; D is ambiguous. The CDR3 extends over 11 amino acids. Germline V lookup: CDR1 SGHAT, CDR2 FQNNGV. Trimming removed 3 bases from V and 3 bases from J, with 2 bases in between. In DNA, the CDR3 is TGTGCCAGCAGCTTTCACACTGAAGCTTTCTTT. It is translated as CASSFHTEAFF.

The CDR3 protein is CASSSFGRGAPETQYF. CDR3 bases: TGCGCCAGCAGCTCGTTCGGGCGGGGGGCCCCAGAGACCCAGTACTTC. The V and J genes are TRBV5-1 and TRBJ2-5; 8 positions match TRBD2. Looked up from germline, CDR1 is SGHRS and CDR2 is YFSETQ. The CDR3 loop spans 16 amino acids. Trimming removed 3 bases from V and 4 bases from J; junction bases left unmatched: 11.

The CDR3: CASSGEGTGEYAEAFF. CDR3 bases: TGTGCCAGCAGCGGGGAAGGGACAGGGGAATACGCTGAAGCTTTCTTT. This chain uses TRBV9 with TRBJ1-1, with 10 bases aligning to TRBD1. The CDR3 loop spans 16 amino acids. Trimming removed 3 bases from V and 6 bases from J; junction bases left unmatched: 11. CDR1 is SGDLS and CDR2 is YYNGEE in the germline V gene. The entire variable domain, with the rest obtained from reference TRBV9 and TRBJ1-1, is as follows: DSGVTQTPKHLITATGQRVTLRCSPRSGDLSVYWYQQSLDQGLQFLIQYYNGEERAKGNILERFSAQQFPDLHSELNLSSLELGDSALYFCASSGEGTGEYAEAFFGQGTRLTVV.

This chain joins TRBV18 and TRBJ2-5; the D is unclear. Trimming left V 3 bases short and J 2 bases short, with 10 bases between. Germline V gene data show CDR1 as KGHSH and CDR2 as LQKENI. There are 14 residues in the CDR3. Written as DNA, the CDR3 is TGTGCCAGCTCACCTCTTTTTGGGCAAGAGACCCAGTACTTC. This codes for CASSPLFGQETQYF.

The chain has TRBV5-5 and TRBJ2-5; no definite D call. CDR1 is SGHKS and CDR2 is YYEKEE in the germline V gene (reference sequence). The CDR3 spans 13 residues. V shed 1 base and J shed 0 bases, with 4 bases lying between them. CDR3 residues: CASSLYNQETQYF. The CDR3, as DNA: TGTGCCAGCAGCTTGTACAACCAAGAGACCCAGTACTTC.

V gene TRBV29-1 combines with J gene TRBJ2-7; 8 bases agree with TRBD1. The CDR3 is 13 amino acids. The germline V gene has CDR1 SQVTM and CDR2 ANQGSEA. Losses at the gene ends were 5 bases for V and 2 bases for J; bases not matched to a gene: 5. The CDR3, as DNA: TGCAGCGTTCGACAGGGGCCAACCTACGAGCAGTACTTC. This codes for CSVRQGPTYEQYF.

This clone was counted ten times or more. Other DNA sequences from this sample encode an identical CDR3 as well. CDR3 in amino acids: CSVRAGETQYF. The CDR3 region has the DNA TGCAGTGTAAGGGCGGGGGAGACCCAGTACTTC. The rearrangement joins TRBV20-1 to TRBJ2-5; D is perhaps TRBD2 (6 bases). Looked up from germline, CDR1 is DFQATT and CDR2 is SNEGSKA (reference sequence). The CDR3 is 11 residues long. The V gene lost 7 bases and the J gene lost 5 bases, with 11 bases spanning the gap.

V gene TRBV10-3 combines with J gene TRBJ1-4, with D possibly TRBD1 on 5 matching bases. The germline gives CDR1 ENHRY, CDR2 SYGVKD. There are 14 residues in the CDR3. V lost 2 bases and J 5 bases, leaving 9 bases between the germline ends. The CDR3 loop is CAISESRDNEKLFF. The CDR3, as DNA: TGTGCCATCAGTGAGAGTAGGGACAATGAAAAACTGTTTTTT.

This clone has just a few counts. The genes are TRBV2 and TRBJ1-1; D is undetermined. V lost 0 bases and J 10 bases, leaving 15 bases between the germline ends. CDR1 is SNHLY, CDR2 FYNNEI, per germline. This CDR3 comprises 14 residues. CDR3 sequence (DNA): TGTGCCAGCAGTGAAGCCCAGCGGCGGCACGGAGCTTTCTTT. Its translation is CASSEAQRRHGAFF. Based on the CDR3 plus reference TRBV2 and TRBJ1-1, the full variable domain is EPEVTQTPSHQVTQMGQEVILRCVPISNHLYFYWYRQILGQKVEFLVSFYNNEISEKSEIFDDQFSVERPDGSNFTLKIRSTKLEDSAMYFCASSEAQRRHGAFFGQGTRLTVV.

This clone has just a few counts. The chain recombines TRBV11-2 with TRBJ1-1; D not certain. Germline-derived CDR1 and CDR2 are SGHAT and FQNNGV. The CDR3 extends over 13 amino acids. Trimming removed 1 base at V and 3 bases at J, with 6 bases between. The CDR3, as DNA: TGTGCCAGCAGCTTAGTAACCGACACTGAAGCTTTCTTT. Its translation: CASSLVTDTEAFF.